Listed below are T cell receptor beta chains from one sample, sequenced in a study of T cell repertoires in cytomegalovirus infection. No cognate antigen is known for these TCRs. MiXCR, run by TCRdb on the reads, gives a single entry per CDR3 protein. The table includes hundreds of thousands of distinct CDR3 sequences, about a third detected once. The material was cultured CD8+ T cells from PBMCs, obtained from culture after CMV antigen stimulation. Receptor source: a human donor in good health (CMV status not recorded). Some clones in this sample may be carry-over from other donors' samples. Each CDR3 is given with its conserved first and last residue. D genes are given only for firm matches. Clone size is stated in some rows and not others, as once, few, many or a class when expanded.

CDR3aa,CDR3nt,j_gene,v_gene,abundance,d_gene
CASSLSRTAGTEAFF,TGTGCCAGCAGTTTATCGCGGACAGCGGGAACTGAAGCTTTCTTT,TRBJ1-1,TRBV27,-,-
CASTLQGQAWTDTQYF,TGTGCCAGTACCCTCCAGGGACAGGCTTGGACAGATACGCAGTATTTT,TRBJ2-3,TRBV19,-,TRBD1
CASSLLIGENYNEQFF,TGTGCCAGCAGCTTATTGATAGGGGAGAACTACAATGAGCAGTTCTTC,TRBJ2-1,TRBV7-2,many,-
CASSLRAGTQYF,TGTGCCAGCAGCTTAAGAGCGGGGACCCAGTACTTC,TRBJ2-5,TRBV7-6,many,-
CASSPGGGPNNEQFF,TGTGCCAGCAGCCCGGGAGGGGGGCCCAACAATGAGCAGTTCTTC,TRBJ2-1,TRBV7-6,many,TRBD2
CAISESSGGAVHEQFF,TGTGCCATCAGTGAGTCGTCGGGGGGGGCCGTCCATGAGCAGTTCTTC,TRBJ2-1,TRBV10-3,few,TRBD2
CAISESGDRVGTEAFF,TGTGCCATCAGTGAGTCAGGGGATAGGGTTGGCACTGAAGCTTTCTTT,TRBJ1-1,TRBV10-3,-,-
CASSLSQGAEAFF,TGTGCCAGCAGCCTTTCACAGGGGGCTGAAGCTTTCTTT,TRBJ1-1,TRBV27,few,TRBD1
CASTNPPDTQYF,TGTGCCAGCACTAACCCTCCAGATACGCAGTATTTT,TRBJ2-3,TRBV28,-,-
CASSPAWEGGGETQYF,TGTGCCAGCAGCCCCGCTTGGGAGGGAGGTGGGGAGACCCAGTACTTC,TRBJ2-5,TRBV6-5,few,TRBD2
CASSLDLGPATGYTF,TGTGCCAGCAGCTTAGATCTGGGTCCCGCTACTGGCTACACCTTC,TRBJ1-2,TRBV7-8,few,-
CASSRDRDMNTEAFF,TGCGCCAGCAGCCGGGACAGGGATATGAACACTGAAGCTTTCTTT,TRBJ1-1,TRBV5-1,-,TRBD1
CASSPTAGGGAYEQYF,TGTGCCAGCAGTCCCACCGCGGGCGGGGGAGCTTACGAGCAGTACTTC,TRBJ2-7,TRBV12-3/TRBV12-4,few,TRBD2
CASSYGQTNTGELFF,TGTGCCAGCAGTTACGGACAGACGAACACCGGGGAGCTGTTTTTT,TRBJ2-2,TRBV6-5,-,-
CASSTSGVSNEQFF,TGCGCCAGCAGCACTAGCGGGGTTTCGAATGAGCAGTTCTTC,TRBJ2-1,TRBV5-1,-,TRBD2
CASRSQRHGYTF,TGTGCCAGCAGGTCACAAAGGCATGGCTACACCTTC,TRBJ1-2,TRBV6-5,-,-
CASSLRGDGYTF,TGTGCCAGCAGCTTACGAGGCGATGGCTACACCTTC,TRBJ1-2,TRBV7-9,-,-
CASSLAGVSTGELFF,TGTGCCAGCAGCTTAGCAGGGGTCTCCACCGGGGAGCTGTTTTTT,TRBJ2-2,TRBV7-6,many,-
CASSFAQGENIQYF,TGTGCCAGCAGTTTCGCACAGGGGGAAAACATTCAGTACTTC,TRBJ2-4,TRBV12-3/TRBV12-4,few,TRBD1
CASSFTGTGITTNEKLFF,TGTGCCAGCAGCTTCACCGGGACAGGGATTACAACTAATGAAAAACTGTTTTTT,TRBJ1-4,TRBV7-9,few,TRBD1
CASSLARDANGYTF,TGTGCCAGCAGCTTAGCGAGGGACGCGAATGGCTACACCTTC,TRBJ1-2,TRBV7-9,-,-
CATSVDRGNQPQHF,TGTGCCACCTCGGTGGACAGGGGCAATCAGCCCCAGCATTTT,TRBJ1-5,TRBV15,-,TRBD1
CASSLHGEQFF,TGTGCCAGCAGTTTACACGGGGAGCAGTTCTTC,TRBJ2-1,TRBV7-8,many,-
CASSLTFRGLNEQFF,TGTGCCAGCAGCCTAACATTCAGGGGGCTCAATGAGCAGTTCTTC,TRBJ2-1,TRBV3-1,-,TRBD1
CASSLKAAVDTQYF,TGTGCCAGCAGCTTAAAGGCGGCGGTAGATACGCAGTATTTT,TRBJ2-3,TRBV7-6,few,-
CASSYDGSTEAFF,TGTGCCAGCAGTTACGACGGCTCCACTGAAGCTTTCTTT,TRBJ1-1,TRBV6-5,-,-
CAIRVAGSGYNEQFF,TGTGCCATCAGAGTAGCGGGGTCCGGCTACAATGAGCAGTTCTTC,TRBJ2-1,TRBV10-3,once,TRBD2
CASSLGGPGDTQYF,TGTGCCAGCAGCTTAGGGGGGCCGGGAGATACGCAGTATTTT,TRBJ2-3,TRBV7-6,many,-
CASSSGGGANYGYTF,TGTGCCAGCAGTTCAGGGGGCGGAGCGAACTATGGCTACACCTTC,TRBJ1-2,TRBV12-3/TRBV12-4,few,TRBD1
CASSFGRDRGNIQYF,TGTGCCAGCAGCTTCGGCCGGGACAGGGGAAACATTCAGTACTTC,TRBJ2-4,TRBV7-3,many,TRBD1
CASSYGPSGTEAFF,TGTGCCAGCAGCTACGGACCGAGTGGGACTGAAGCTTTCTTT,TRBJ1-1,TRBV7-9,-,-
CASSLGSSGNSPLHF,TGTGCCAGCAGTTTAGGATCCTCGGGGAATTCACCCCTCCACTTT,TRBJ1-6,TRBV27,-,-
CASNPQTRDIYF,TGTGCCAGCAACCCCCAGACAAGAGATATATACTTC,TRBJ2-5,TRBV11-2,-,-
CASSVFGGAETQYF,TGTGCCAGCAGCGTGTTCGGCGGCGCAGAGACGCAGTATTTT,TRBJ2-3,TRBV9,-,-
CSVVIGGTF,TGCAGCGTTGTTATTGGGGGCACCTTC,TRBJ1-2,TRBV29-1,few,-
CASSGERSEQFF,TGTGCCAGCAGCGGAGAAAGGTCTGAGCAGTTCTTC,TRBJ2-1,TRBV7-2,many,-
CASSQGLGRDHEQFF,TGTGCCAGCAGCCAGGGCCTTGGCAGGGACCATGAGCAGTTCTTC,TRBJ2-1,TRBV7-9,-,-
CSARGRGQNEQFF,TGCAGTGCTAGAGGCAGGGGACAGAATGAGCAGTTCTTC,TRBJ2-1,TRBV20-1,-,TRBD1
CSVDDRPGITF,TGCAGCGTAGACGACAGGCCGGGGATCACCTTC,TRBJ1-2,TRBV29-1,few,-
CASSGRGTDTQYF,TGTGCCAGCAGTGGCAGGGGGACAGATACGCAGTATTTT,TRBJ2-3,TRBV27,-,TRBD1
CAEAGGGAWDEQFF,TGTGCAGAGGCAGGGGGGGGGGCCTGGGATGAGCAGTTCTTC,TRBJ2-1,TRBV7-1,once,-
CSARDKGIRGGIRAFF,TGCAGTGCTAGAGATAAAGGCATACGCGGGGGGATTCGGGCTTTCTTT,TRBJ1-1,TRBV20-1,-,-
CASSQVQGWGNQPQHF,TGCGCCAGCAGCCAAGTCCAGGGATGGGGCAATCAGCCCCAGCATTTT,TRBJ1-5,TRBV4-3,-,-
CASSLVSTEAFF,TGTGCCAGCAGCTTAGTTAGCACTGAAGCTTTCTTT,TRBJ1-1,TRBV7-2,many,-
CASSQDSLSGAGNEQFF,TGCGCCAGCAGCCAAGATTCTCTCAGCGGGGCGGGTAATGAGCAGTTCTTC,TRBJ2-1,TRBV4-1,-,TRBD2
CSVETGTEIGYGYTF,TGCAGCGTGGAAACCGGGACTGAGATAGGATATGGCTACACCTTC,TRBJ1-2,TRBV29-1,-,-
CASSKRGDSYEQYF,TGTGCCAGCAGCAAAAGGGGGGACTCCTACGAGCAGTACTTC,TRBJ2-7,TRBV3-1,few,-
CASSYEAGQETQYF,TGTGCCAGCAGTTACGAGGCAGGCCAAGAGACCCAGTACTTC,TRBJ2-5,TRBV6-1,-,-
CASSYSLADTQYF,TGTGCCAGCAGTTACTCGCTAGCAGATACGCAGTATTTT,TRBJ2-3,TRBV6-6,few,-
CASSLTSGGPNTGELFF,TGTGCCAGCAGCTTGACTAGCGGGGGACCAAACACCGGGGAGCTGTTTTTT,TRBJ2-2,TRBV7-6,once,TRBD2
CASSEGGIDLRGANVLTF,TGTGCCAGCAGTGAAGGGGGAATAGACCTTAGGGGGGCCAACGTCCTGACTTTC,TRBJ2-6,TRBV2,few,-
CASSLYPGNNSPLHF,TGTGCCAGCAGCTTGTATCCGGGGAATAATTCACCCCTCCACTTT,TRBJ1-6,TRBV5-6,-,-
CASSRTSDPNTGELFF,TGTGCTAGCAGCCGGACTAGCGACCCCAACACCGGGGAGCTGTTTTTT,TRBJ2-2,TRBV7-6,-,TRBD2
CATSRDRAGTDTQYF,TGTGCCACCAGCAGAGACAGGGCTGGCACAGATACGCAGTATTTT,TRBJ2-3,TRBV15,-,-
CASSYSGRRPSYEQYF,TGTGCCAGCAGTTACTCAGGACGGAGGCCCTCCTACGAGCAGTACTTC,TRBJ2-7,TRBV6-2/TRBV6-3,-,-